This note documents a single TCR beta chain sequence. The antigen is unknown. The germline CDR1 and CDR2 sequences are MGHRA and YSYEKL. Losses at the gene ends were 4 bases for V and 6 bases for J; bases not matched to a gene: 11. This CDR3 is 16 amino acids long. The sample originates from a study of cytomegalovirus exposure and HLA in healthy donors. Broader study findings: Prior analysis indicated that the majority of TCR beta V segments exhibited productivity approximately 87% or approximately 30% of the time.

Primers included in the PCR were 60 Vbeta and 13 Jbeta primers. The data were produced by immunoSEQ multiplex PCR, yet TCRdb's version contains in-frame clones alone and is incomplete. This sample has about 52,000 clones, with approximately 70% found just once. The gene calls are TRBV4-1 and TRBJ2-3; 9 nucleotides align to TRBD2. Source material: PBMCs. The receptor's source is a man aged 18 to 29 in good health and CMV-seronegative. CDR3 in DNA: TGCGCCAGCAGCCTCCTCGCCGCGGGAGGGGTCGATACGCAGTATTTT. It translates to CASSLLAAGGVDTQYF.